These 15 T cell receptor beta chains were all obtained from the same sample, sequenced in a study of shared clonotypes between healthy human individuals. Using immunoSEQ multiplex PCR, the repertoire was profiled, and TCRdb retains in-frame clones only, with some absent. The table has some 480,000 clones, 79% seen once. The sample comprised PBMCs. The receptors come from a woman aged 35 to 49 in good health. Some clones in this sample may be carry-over from other donors' samples.

The chain employs TRBV7-2 and TRBJ2-5; D gene uncertain. The CDR3 sequence is 13 residues long. Germline lookup yields CDR1 SGHTA and CDR2 FQGNSA. V lost 7 bases, J lost 1 base, and 10 bases lay in between. CDR3 sequence (DNA): TGTGCCAGCAATTATCAGTTCCAAGAGACCCAGTACTTC. It yields the protein CASNYQFQETQYF.

V and J are TRBV28 and TRBJ2-6, with D possibly matching TRBD2 (6 bases). Germline CDR1 is MDHEN and CDR2 is SYDVKM. V was pared by 8 bases and J by 0 bases, with 14 bases between. CDR3 size: 16 residues. CDR3 sequence (DNA): TGTGCCAGCGGTCGGGACTTACGCTCTGGGGCCAACGTCCTGACTTTC. The encoded protein is CASGRDLRSGANVLTF.

The V and J genes are TRBV4-3 and TRBJ2-2, with D hard to call. The CDR3 runs 12 residues. CDR1 and CDR2 (germline): LGHNA, YSLEER. Trimming took off 2 bases at V and 8 bases at J, with 6 bases between the two ends. The CDR3 here is CASSQRAGELFF. The CDR3 DNA sequence: TGCGCCAGCAGCCAAAGGGCTGGGGAGCTGTTTTTT.

The chain couples TRBV7-2 to TRBJ2-1; D not certain. This CDR3 spans 15 amino acids. V was shortened by 8 bases and J by 0 bases, with 14 bases between the two germline ends. Germline-derived CDR1 and CDR2 are SGHTA and FQGNSA. Written as DNA, the CDR3 is TGTGCCAGCCGCCCTCCCCCGAGCTCCTACAATGAGCAGTTCTTC. It codes for CASRPPPSSYNEQFF. Supplemented by reference TRBV7-2 and TRBJ2-1, the full variable domain reads GAGVSQSPSNKVTEKGKDVELRCDPISGHTALYWYRQSLGQGLEFLIYFQGNSAPDKSGLPSDRFSAERTGGSVSTLTIQRTQQEDSAVYLCASRPPPSSYNEQFFGPGTRLTVL.

On this clone itself: Other DNA sequences from this sample encode an identical CDR3 as well. The chain combines TRBV30 with TRBJ1-5; no reliable D call. Germline V gene lookup returns CDR1 GTSNPN and CDR2 SVGIG (reference sequence). This CDR3 comprises 13 residues. The V end lost 2 bases, the J end lost 0 bases, and 5 bases lay between the germline ends. Here the CDR3 DNA reads TGTGCCTGGAGTCCGAGTAGCAATCAGCCCCAGCATTTT. Translated: CAWSPSSNQPQHF.

This rearrangement joins TRBV30 to TRBJ2-1, with 7 bases lining up with TRBD1. CDR1 and CDR2 from the germline V gene are GTSNPN and SVGIG (reference sequence). The CDR3 consists of 14 residues. V lost 5 bases to trimming and J lost 3 bases; unmatched junction nucleotides: 7. CDR3 in DNA: TGTGCCTGGCAGGGGGATTACGGCTACAATGAGCAGTTCTTC. Protein product: CAWQGDYGYNEQFF.

The chain uses TRBV2 and TRBJ2-1, with D tentatively TRBD1 (5 bases). Between the trimmed V and J ends, which lost 7 bases and 6 bases, there was a span of 22 bases. The germline V gene encodes CDR1 SNHLY and CDR2 FYNNEI. This CDR3 has 16 amino acids. The CDR3 sequence is CASTPGRTYPLNEQFF. The CDR3 DNA sequence: TGTGCCAGCACCCCGGGTAGGACATATCCCCTCAATGAGCAGTTCTTC.

The chain employs TRBV11-3 and TRBJ2-5, with 8 bases matching TRBD1. The CDR3 totals 17 residues. In germline, CDR1 is SGHNT, CDR2 YENEEA. The trim removed 5 bases at V and 5 bases at J, leaving 16 bases unmatched. This chain's CDR3 is CASSPGQGQASEETQYF. As DNA, the CDR3 is TGTGCCAGCAGCCCAGGTCAGGGACAGGCTTCGGAGGAGACCCAGTACTTC.

This clone was seen only a few times. The V and J genes are TRBV7-9 and TRBJ2-5, with D perhaps matching TRBD1 or TRBD2 (5 bases each). This CDR3 is built from 16 residues. Germline V gene lookup returns CDR1 SEHNR and CDR2 FQNEAQ (reference sequence). Between the trimmed V and J ends, which lost 5 bases and 5 bases, there was a span of 21 bases. The CDR3 loop reads CASSLGTAAGWETQYF. DNA for the CDR3: TGTGCCAGCAGCCTTGGGACGGCGGCGGGTTGGGAGACCCAGTACTTC.

The V and J genes are TRBV6-1 and TRBJ2-7, with 11 nucleotides matching TRBD2. Germline CDR1 reads MNHNS; CDR2 reads SASEGT. The ends lost 5 bases at V and 3 bases at J; junction bases unmatched: 3. The CDR3 covers 14 residues. The CDR3: CASSLGTSGYEQYF. CDR3 in DNA: TGTGCCAGCAGTCTCGGGACTAGCGGCTACGAGCAGTACTTC.

About this clone itself: Additional DNA sequences in this sample encode the identical CDR3. V usage is TRBV19 and J usage is TRBJ2-1, with 7 nucleotides matching TRBD2. In germline, CDR1 is LNHDA, CDR2 SQIVND (reference sequence). V shed 9 bases and J 4 bases; nucleotides not matched to a gene: 9. The CDR3 is 14 amino acids. This chain's CDR3 is CASKRGLDYNEQFF. The CDR3 DNA follows: TGTGCCAGCAAGCGGGGATTAGATTACAATGAGCAGTTCTTC.

V and J are TRBV29-1 and TRBJ1-1; D uncertain. V was trimmed by 3 bases and J by 5 bases, leaving 10 bases between them. CDR3 size: 12 residues. Germline V CDR1 and CDR2: SQVTM, ANQGSEA. Here the CDR3 reads CSVDTLGTEAFF. For the CDR3, the DNA is TGCAGCGTTGATACATTGGGAACTGAAGCTTTCTTT.

V gene TRBV29-1 combines with J gene TRBJ2-1; 8 bases map to TRBD2. V gave up 1 base and J gave up 6 bases; unmatched junction bases: 5. The CDR3 runs to 14 residues. Germline loops: CDR1 SQVTM, CDR2 ANQGSEA. DNA of the CDR3: TGCAGCGTTGAAGGCGGGGGGCGACGCAATGAGCAGTTCTTC. It translates to CSVEGGGRRNEQFF.

In this sample, this clone turned up once. J is TRBJ2-7 and V is TRBV10-3; possibly TRBD1 for D (6 bases). CDR1 ENHRY and CDR2 SYGVKD come from the germline V gene. V dropped 10 bases and J dropped 0 bases, with 25 bases sitting between them. This CDR3 is 17 amino acids long. The CDR3 DNA is TGTGCCAGCAGAAACCCCACCGGACAGTCTAGCTCCTACGAGCAGTACTTC. Residues: CASRNPTGQSSSYEQYF.

For the CDR3, the DNA is TGTGCCATCAGCGGATTTGGGGCGGGAGGGACCTACAATGAGCAGTTCTTC. This gives the protein CAISGFGAGGTYNEQFF. V usage is TRBV10-3 and J usage is TRBJ2-1, with 9 bases lining up with TRBD2. Germline lookup yields CDR1 ENHRY and CDR2 SYGVKD. Trimming took 6 bases from V and 2 from J; bases not matched to a gene: 11. This CDR3 has 17 residues.